This is a list of T cell receptor beta chains from one sample in a study of T-cell reconstitution after alpha-beta-depleted transplantation in children. TCRdb re-called the PCR reads with MiXCR, one entry per CDR3 protein. The sample contains a few hundred thousand distinct CDR3 sequences, 25% to 30% of which appear only once. This material consisted of PBMCs, taken before TCRalphabeta/CD19-depleted stem cell transplant. The source of these receptors is a boy under three years old with Wiskott-Aldrich syndrome, due to receive a stem cell transplant. Each CDR3 is given with its conserved first and last residue. A D gene is named only where the DNA matches it firmly. For some rows the clone size is stated as once, few or many, or as a class when expanded; others skip it.

>TRBV27|TRBJ2-1|TRBD1|NA
TGTGCCAGCGCGCCCGGACAGGTCCCCTACAATGAGCAGTTCTTC
CASAPGQVPYNEQFF
>TRBV12-3/TRBV12-4|TRBJ2-1|TRBD1|NA
TGTGCCAGCAGTTTATTGACAGGGAACTACAATGAGCAGTTCTTC
CASSLLTGNYNEQFF
>TRBV7-3|TRBJ2-2|NA|few
TGTGCCAGCAGCTTAGTGCTAGCGAAAAACACCGGGGAGCTGTTTTTT
CASSLVLAKNTGELFF
>TRBV15|TRBJ2-2|NA|few
TGTGCCACCAGCAGAGACAGGGTTCAGGCCGGGGAGCTGTTTTTT
CATSRDRVQAGELFF
>TRBV15|TRBJ2-5|NA|NA
TGTGCCACCAGCAGAGATGTGGATCAAGAGACCCAGTACTTC
CATSRDVDQETQYF
>TRBV5-1|TRBJ2-1|TRBD2|NA
TGCGCCAGCAGCTCACCGGGACTAGCAAACAATGAGCAGTTCTTC
CASSSPGLANNEQFF
>TRBV2|TRBJ2-1|NA|NA
TGTGCCAGCAGTGACGAGGGAGCAGAGCAGTTCTTC
CASSDEGAEQFF
>TRBV15|TRBJ2-7|NA|NA
TGTGCCACCAGCCCTCCTCTGGGGGTACGGAAGGGCGAGCAGTACTTC
CATSPPLGVRKGEQYF
>TRBV12-3/TRBV12-4|TRBJ2-7|NA|NA
TGTGCCAGCAGTTTCAAGCCCTCCTACGAGCAGTACTTC
CASSFKPSYEQYF
>TRBV6-5|TRBJ2-7|NA|NA
TGTGCCAGCAGTTACTCAGGCTTTGCCTCCAACGAGCAGTACTTC
CASSYSGFASNEQYF
>TRBV20-1|TRBJ2-1|NA|NA
TGCAGTGCAACCAGTTTCCAGATCTCCTACAATGAGCAGTTCTTC
CSATSFQISYNEQFF
>TRBV28|TRBJ2-3|NA|few
TGTGCCAGCAGTTTGCTAGTAAGCACAGATACGCAGTATTTT
CASSLLVSTDTQYF
>TRBV2|TRBJ2-1|NA|few
TGTGCCAGCAGCCCGGAGGCGGGGTACAATGAGCAGTTCTTC
CASSPEAGYNEQFF
>TRBV7-3|TRBJ1-2|NA|NA
TGTGCCAGCAGCCAATCGGGGATCCCAGCGGATGGCTACACCTTC
CASSQSGIPADGYTF
>TRBV20-1|TRBJ2-5|TRBD1|NA
TGCAGTGCAGGACAGGGGAATGAAGAGACCCAGTACTTC
CSAGQGNEETQYF
>TRBV5-1|TRBJ1-2|NA|few
TGCGCCAGCAGCCCGAAGGACGTCAGGGCTCGGGGCTACACCTTC
CASSPKDVRARGYTF
>TRBV20-1|TRBJ2-3|NA|NA
TGCAGTGCTAATCGACCCAGCACTAGCACAGATACGCAGTATTTT
CSANRPSTSTDTQYF
>TRBV4-1|TRBJ2-3|TRBD2|NA
TGCGCCAGCAGCCAAGTTGTCCTCGGTAGCGGGTACACAGATACGCAGTATTTT
CASSQVVLGSGYTDTQYF
>TRBV27|TRBJ2-1|NA|NA
TGTGCCAGCAGTCCGACCGCGATGGGAAACAATGAGCAGTTCTTC
CASSPTAMGNNEQFF
>TRBV5-6|TRBJ2-1|NA|few
TGTGCCAGCAGCTTTAGGAGGGCTGATAACAATGAGCAGTTCTTC
CASSFRRADNNEQFF